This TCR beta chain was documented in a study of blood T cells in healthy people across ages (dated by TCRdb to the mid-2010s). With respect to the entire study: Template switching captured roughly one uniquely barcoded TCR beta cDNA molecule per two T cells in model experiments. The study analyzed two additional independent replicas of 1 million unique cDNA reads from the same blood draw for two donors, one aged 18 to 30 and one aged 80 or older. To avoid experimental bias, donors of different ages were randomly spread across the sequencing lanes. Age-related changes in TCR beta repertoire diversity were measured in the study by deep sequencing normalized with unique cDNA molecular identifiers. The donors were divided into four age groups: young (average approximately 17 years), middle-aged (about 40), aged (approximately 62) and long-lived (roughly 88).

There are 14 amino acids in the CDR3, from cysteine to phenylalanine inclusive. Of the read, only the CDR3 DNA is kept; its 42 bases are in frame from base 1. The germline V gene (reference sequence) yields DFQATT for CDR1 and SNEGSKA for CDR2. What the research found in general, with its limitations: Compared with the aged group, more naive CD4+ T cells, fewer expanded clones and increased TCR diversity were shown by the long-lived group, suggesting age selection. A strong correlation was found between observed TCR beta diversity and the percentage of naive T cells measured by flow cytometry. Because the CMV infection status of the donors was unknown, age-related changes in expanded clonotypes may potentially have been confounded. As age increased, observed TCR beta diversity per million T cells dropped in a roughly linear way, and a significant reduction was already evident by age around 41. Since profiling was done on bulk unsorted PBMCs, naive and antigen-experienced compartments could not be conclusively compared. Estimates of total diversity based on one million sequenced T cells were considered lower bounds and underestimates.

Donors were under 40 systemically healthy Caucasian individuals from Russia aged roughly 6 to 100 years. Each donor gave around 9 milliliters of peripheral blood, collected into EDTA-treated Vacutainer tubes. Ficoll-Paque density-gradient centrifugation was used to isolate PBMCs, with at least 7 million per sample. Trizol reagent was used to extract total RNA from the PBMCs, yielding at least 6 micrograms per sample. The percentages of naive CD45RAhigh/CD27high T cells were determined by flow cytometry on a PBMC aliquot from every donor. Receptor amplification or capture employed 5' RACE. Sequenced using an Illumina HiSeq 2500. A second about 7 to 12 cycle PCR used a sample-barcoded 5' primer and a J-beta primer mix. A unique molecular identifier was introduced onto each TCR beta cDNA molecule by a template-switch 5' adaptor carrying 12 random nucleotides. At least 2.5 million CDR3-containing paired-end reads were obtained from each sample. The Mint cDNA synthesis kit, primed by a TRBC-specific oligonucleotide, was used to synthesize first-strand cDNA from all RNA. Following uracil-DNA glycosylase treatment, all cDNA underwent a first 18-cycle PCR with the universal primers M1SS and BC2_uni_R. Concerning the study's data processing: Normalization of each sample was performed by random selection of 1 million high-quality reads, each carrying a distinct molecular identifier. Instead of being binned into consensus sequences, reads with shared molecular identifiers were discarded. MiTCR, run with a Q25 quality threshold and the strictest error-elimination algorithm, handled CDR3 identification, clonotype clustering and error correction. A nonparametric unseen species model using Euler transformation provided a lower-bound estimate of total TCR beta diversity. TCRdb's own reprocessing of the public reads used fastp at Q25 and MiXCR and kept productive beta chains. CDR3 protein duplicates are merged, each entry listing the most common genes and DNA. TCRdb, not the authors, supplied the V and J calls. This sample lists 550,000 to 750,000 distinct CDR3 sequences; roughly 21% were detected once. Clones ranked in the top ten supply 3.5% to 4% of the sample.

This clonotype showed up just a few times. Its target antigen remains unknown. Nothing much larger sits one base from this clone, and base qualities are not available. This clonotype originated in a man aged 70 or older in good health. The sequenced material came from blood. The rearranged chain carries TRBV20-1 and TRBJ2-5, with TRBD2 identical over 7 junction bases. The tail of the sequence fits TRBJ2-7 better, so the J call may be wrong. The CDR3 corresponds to CSARWPSGHYEQYF. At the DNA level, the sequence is TGCAGTGCAAGATGGCCTAGCGGCCACTACGAGCAGTACTTC.